These 26 T cell receptor beta chains originate from one sample sequenced in a study of blood T cell repertoires in COVID-19. The repertoire was sequenced with immunoSEQ multiplex PCR; TCRdb's copy has only in-frame clones and lacks some. In the table there are over 150,000 clones, less than 85% of which are singletons. The sequenced sample consisted of peripheral blood. These receptors originate from a woman of 80 years or more with active or convalescent COVID-19.

The chain couples TRBV13 to TRBJ2-1; maybe TRBD1 (6 bases). The germline gives CDR1 PRHDT, CDR2 FYEKMQ (reference sequence). V gave up 5 bases and J gave up 11 bases, with 19 bases separating them. The CDR3 length is 14 residues. The DNA for the CDR3 is TGTGCCAGCAGCCCAAACCGGGGACACTGGAAGCAGTTCTTC. Its translation is CASSPNRGHWKQFF.

The V call is TRBV7-9, the J call TRBJ1-4; D uncertain. Looked up from germline, CDR1 is SEHNR and CDR2 is FQNEAQ (reference sequence). With 5 bases removed from V and 7 bases from J, the gap between germline ends came to 17 bases. There are 15 residues in the CDR3. CDR3 in DNA: TGTGCCAGCAGCGAAAACGGCTTGAGCGTTGAAAAACTGTTTTTT. This sequence encodes CASSENGLSVEKLFF.

The chain recombines TRBV10-1 with TRBJ2-7; D may be TRBD2 (5 bases). V was clipped by 2 bases and J by 2 bases, with 10 bases between them. The CDR3 consists of 14 residues. Germline CDR1 is WNHNN and CDR2 is SYGVQD (reference sequence). The CDR3 DNA reads TGCGCCAGCAGTGAGGGAGGAACGGCCTACGAGCAGTACTTC. Translated, it gives CASSEGGTAYEQYF.

The chain is built from TRBV5-1 and TRBJ2-1, with 7 nucleotides matching TRBD1. This CDR3 spans 16 amino acids. Germline-derived CDR1 and CDR2 are SGHRS and YFSETQ. The ends lost 4 bases at V and 3 bases at J; junction bases unmatched: 10. CDR3 DNA sequence: TGCGCCAGCAGCCCTTTCGTCCGGGACAGCTACAATGAGCAGTTCTTC. As protein: CASSPFVRDSYNEQFF. The whole variable domain, filled in from reference TRBV5-1 and TRBJ2-1, reads KAGVTQTPRYLIKTRGQQVTLSCSPISGHRSVSWYQQTPGQGLQFLFEYFSETQRNKGNFPGRFSGRQFSNSRSEMNVSTLELGDSALYLCASSPFVRDSYNEQFFGPGTRLTVL.

CDR3 sequence (DNA): TGCAGCGTTGGGACAGGGGAAACCACCGGGGAGCTGTTTTTT. Its protein product is CSVGTGETTGELFF. The chain links TRBV29-1 to TRBJ2-2; TRBD1 matches at 9 bases. Trimming at V came to 4 bases and at J to 4 bases, leaving 4 bases not matched to a gene. Germline lookup yields CDR1 SQVTM and CDR2 ANQGSEA. This CDR3 is 14 amino acids long.

The chain has TRBV10-1 and TRBJ1-2; 9 bases line up with TRBD1. The CDR3 spans 13 residues. V lost 3 bases and J lost 8; bases outside the gene matches: 4. Germline V gene sequence: CDR1 WNHNN, CDR2 SYGVQD (reference sequence). The CDR3 region is CASSEGTGYGYTF. In DNA, the CDR3 is TGCGCCAGCAGTGAAGGGACAGGGTACGGCTACACCTTC.

This chain connects TRBV19 to TRBJ2-3; 7 nucleotides match TRBD2. In germline, CDR1 is LNHDA, CDR2 SQIVND (reference sequence). The trim removed 6 bases at V and 1 base at J, leaving 4 bases unmatched. CDR3 length: 14 amino acids. The CDR3 bases are TGTGCCAGTAGCCTAGCGGACGGCACAGATACGCAGTATTTT. It codes for CASSLADGTDTQYF.

This chain joins TRBV10-2 and TRBJ2-7, with 8 bases fitting TRBD1. This CDR3 region has 12 residues. The V gene's germline CDR1 is WSHSY and CDR2 SAAADI. The junction had 0 bases not matched to a gene; V was cut back by 4 bases and J by 4 bases. The DNA for the CDR3 is TGCGCCAGCAGTGGGACAGGGTACGAGCAGTACTTC. It yields the protein CASSGTGYEQYF.

CDR3 in amino acids: CASSRDSAQPNYGYTF. CDR3 DNA sequence: TGTGCCAGCTCGCGGGACAGTGCGCAGCCGAACTATGGCTACACCTTC. The chain couples TRBV18 to TRBJ1-2; 7 bases match TRBD1. CDR1 is KGHSH and CDR2 is LQKENI in the germline V gene. V shed 6 bases, J shed 2 bases, and the junction held 12 bases outside the gene matches. The CDR3 loop spans 16 amino acids.

The count of this clone is one. V gene TRBV10-3 combines with J gene TRBJ2-5; TRBD2 is a possible D gene (5 bases). The germline gives CDR1 ENHRY, CDR2 SYGVKD. The CDR3 consists of 14 residues. V shed 5 bases and J shed 5 bases, with 15 bases lying between them. The CDR3 DNA reads as TGTGCCATCAGTCGGGATTTATCGGGGGAGACCCAGTACTTC. Its protein product is CAISRDLSGETQYF.

The chain couples TRBV4-1 to TRBJ1-5; D might be TRBD1 (6 bases). Germline values: CDR1 MGHRA, CDR2 YSYEKL. This CDR3 contains 17 residues. V was trimmed by 0 bases and J by 1 base, leaving 13 bases between them. The CDR3 protein is CASSQDWGRGSNQPQHF. DNA for the CDR3: TGCGCCAGCAGCCAAGATTGGGGCAGGGGAAGCAATCAGCCCCAGCATTTT.

This chain joins TRBV6-2 or TRBV6-3 and TRBJ2-6; the D is unclear. V was pared by 4 bases and J by 0 bases, with 19 bases between. CDR3 length equals 19 residues. Per germline, CDR1 MNHEY and CDR2 SVGEGT. The CDR3 reads CASSSIGGRFISGANVLTF. CDR3 nucleotide sequence: TGTGCCAGCAGTTCCATCGGTGGCAGGTTTATCTCTGGGGCCAACGTCCTGACTTTC.

This clone was detected only a few times. The genes are TRBV23-1 and TRBJ1-4, with TRBD1 matching 7 bases. TRBV23-1 has ORF status, its function being uncertain. This CDR3 is 14 amino acids long. Unmatched junction bases numbered 6, after V lost 4 bases and J lost 7 bases. This CDR3 reads CASSRRQGSEKLFF. DNA of the CDR3: TGCGCCAGCAGTCGACGACAGGGTTCTGAAAAACTGTTTTTT.

This clone was seen a few times. V gene TRBV5-1 combines with J gene TRBJ1-1, with TRBD1 matching over 8 bases. Germline CDR1 SGHRS, CDR2 YFSETQ. V gave up 3 bases and J gave up 4 bases; unmatched junction bases: 5. The CDR3 length is 14 residues. This CDR3 reads CASSSQGALTEAFF. CDR3 DNA: TGCGCCAGCAGCTCTCAGGGGGCTCTCACTGAAGCTTTCTTT.

The V and J genes are TRBV7-2 and TRBJ2-3, with TRBD2 matching over 7 bases. Losses at the gene ends were 5 bases for V and 8 bases for J; bases not matched to a gene: 7. The CDR3 extends over 13 amino acids. Germline V CDR1 and CDR2: SGHTA, FQGNSA. In DNA, the CDR3 is TGTGCCAGCAGCATGGGGGGGACCACTACGCAGTATTTT. It encodes CASSMGGTTTQYF.

This chain uses TRBV5-1 with TRBJ2-3, with a weak D call TRBD1 (7 bases). The CDR3 totals 17 residues. Deletions cut 5 bases from V and 0 bases from J, with 19 bases between. CDR1 SGHRS and CDR2 YFSETQ come from the germline V gene. CDR3 coding DNA: TGCGCCAGCAGGGCAATCGGGGGACAGACAAGCACAGATACGCAGTATTTT. Protein product: CASRAIGGQTSTDTQYF.

The sample holds one count of this clone. This rearrangement joins TRBV5-1 to TRBJ1-2; 7 bases agree with TRBD1. The CDR3 is 14 amino acids. Germline V lookup: CDR1 SGHRS, CDR2 YFSETQ. V shed 0 bases and J 3 bases; nucleotides not matched to a gene: 2. The CDR3 here is CASSLETGDYGYTF. The CDR3 nucleotides read TGCGCCAGCAGCTTGGAAACAGGGGACTATGGCTACACCTTC.

V is TRBV19 and J is TRBJ2-5; D is perhaps TRBD2 (7 bases). This CDR3 spans 15 amino acids. Germline V lookup: CDR1 LNHDA, CDR2 SQIVND (reference sequence). The V end was cut by 5 bases, the J end by 5 bases, with 18 bases between. CDR3: CASSSSTGGGETQYF. For the CDR3, the DNA is TGTGCCAGTAGTTCCTCTACGGGGGGCGGGGAGACCCAGTACTTC.

The CDR3 DNA is TGTGCCAGCAGCCCGGGTGGAAACACCATATATTTT. Its translation: CASSPGGNTIYF. The chain couples TRBV11-3 to TRBJ1-3; D remains unclear. The CDR3 sequence is 12 residues long. Trimming removed 5 bases at V and 3 bases at J, with 5 bases between. Germline V CDR1 and CDR2: SGHNT, YENEEA.

This chain uses TRBV2 with TRBJ2-7; weak D call: TRBD1 (6 bases). The CDR3 totals 13 residues. V was pared by 10 bases and J by 7 bases, with 20 bases between. The germline V gene has CDR1 SNHLY and CDR2 FYNNEI. CDR3 DNA sequence: TGTGCCAACCCGGGACAAGATATGGGAGAGCAGTACTTC. Translating it yields CANPGQDMGEQYF.

The chain couples TRBV18 to TRBJ1-4; D gene ambiguous. V lost 1 base and J 8 bases, leaving 14 bases between the germline ends. Germline CDR1 KGHSH, CDR2 LQKENI. The CDR3 runs to 15 residues. Here the CDR3 reads CASSPQSGVGEKLFF. The CDR3 DNA sequence: TGTGCCAGCTCACCACAATCGGGTGTTGGAGAAAAACTGTTTTTT. Combining the CDR3 with reference TRBV18 and TRBJ1-4 gives the whole variable domain NAGVMQNPRHLVRRRGQEARLRCSPMKGHSHVYWYRQLPEEGLKFMVYLQKENIIDESGMPKERFSAEFPKEGPSILRIQQVVRGDSAAYFCASSPQSGVGEKLFFGSGTQLSVL.

The table lists this clone with a few counts. The J gene is TRBJ1-2, the V gene TRBV7-2; 8 nucleotides line up with TRBD1. Germline CDR1 reads SGHTA; CDR2 reads FQGNSA. V shed 4 bases and J 0 bases; nucleotides not matched to a gene: 1. The CDR3 length is 14 residues. The CDR3 protein is CASSSTGANYGYTF. Written as DNA, the CDR3 is TGTGCCAGCAGCTCGACAGGGGCTAACTATGGCTACACCTTC.

The chain recombines TRBV5-1 with TRBJ2-1, with D perhaps TRBD1 (5 bases). V lost 3 bases and J 8 bases, leaving 9 bases between the germline ends. This CDR3 spans 12 amino acids. The germline gives CDR1 SGHRS, CDR2 YFSETQ. The CDR3 sequence is CASSSQGYEQFF. Here the CDR3 DNA reads TGCGCCAGCAGCTCGCAGGGTTATGAGCAGTTCTTC.

This sequence joins TRBV28 and TRBJ1-5, with D possibly TRBD1 on 6 matching bases. The V and J ends lost 6 bases and 9 bases respectively, with 27 bases between them. CDR3 length: 17 residues. In germline, CDR1 is MDHEN, CDR2 SYDVKM. The CDR3 sequence: CASSFSTGRQGPVPQHF. For the CDR3, the DNA is TGTGCCAGCAGCTTTTCGACTGGAAGGCAGGGGCCCGTGCCCCAGCATTTT.

This chain links TRBV19 with TRBJ1-2; 8 nucleotides agree with TRBD1. Trimming at V came to 5 bases and at J to 7 bases, leaving 6 bases not matched to a gene. The CDR3 length is 13 residues. The germline gives CDR1 LNHDA, CDR2 SQIVND (reference sequence). For the CDR3, the DNA is TGTGCCAGTAGTCTGACAGGGGAGGCTGGCTACACCTTC. Translated: CASSLTGEAGYTF.

The chain uses TRBV20-1 and TRBJ2-5; 10 positions agree with TRBD1. Looked up from germline, CDR1 is DFQATT and CDR2 is SNEGSKA (reference sequence). The CDR3 extends over 11 amino acids. This chain's CDR3 is CSGTGAETQYF. The CDR3 coding sequence is TGCAGCGGGACAGGGGCAGAGACCCAGTACTTC.